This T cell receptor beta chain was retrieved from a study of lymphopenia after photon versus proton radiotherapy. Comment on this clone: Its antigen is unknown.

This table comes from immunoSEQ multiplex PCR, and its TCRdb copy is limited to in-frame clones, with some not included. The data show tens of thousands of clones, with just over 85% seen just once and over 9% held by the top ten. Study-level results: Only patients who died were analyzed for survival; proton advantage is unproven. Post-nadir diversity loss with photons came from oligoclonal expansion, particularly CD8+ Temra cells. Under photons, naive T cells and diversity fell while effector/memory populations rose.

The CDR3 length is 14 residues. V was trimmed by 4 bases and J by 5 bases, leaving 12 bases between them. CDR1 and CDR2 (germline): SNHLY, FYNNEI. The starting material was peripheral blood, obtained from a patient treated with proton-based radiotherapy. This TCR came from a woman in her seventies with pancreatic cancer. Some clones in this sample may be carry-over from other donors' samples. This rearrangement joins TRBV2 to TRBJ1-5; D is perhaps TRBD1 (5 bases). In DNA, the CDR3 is TGTGCCAGCAGTGCGCAGGGTTGGGATCAGCCCCAGCATTTT. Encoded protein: CASSAQGWDQPQHF.